Listed here is a single T cell receptor beta chain. This clone was seen ten or more times. The antigen it recognizes is unknown. Base quality data are lacking; no much larger clone is found one base away. This sample is part of a study of T cells after posttransplantation cyclophosphamide (TCRdb year 2016). With regard to the full study: Using TRB sequencing, the study followed how the T cell repertoire reconstituted after myeloablative bone marrow transplantation in which posttransplantation cyclophosphamide served as GVHD prophylaxis. Antigen receptor sequencing was done on samples from 35 to 45 PTCy-treated patients and from more than 15 related bone marrow donors of those patients. Blood from all 34 PTCy patients who had 1-year posttransplant specimens underwent TRB sequencing. In 3 patients, TRB sequencing was also performed on up to 3 more blood samples taken 2 to 5.2 years after transplant, and in 4 patients, pretransplant blood was also TRB-sequenced. Because TRA and TRB clonality correlated tightly in 9 samples, later TCR analyses were limited to TRB. Public TRB sequences were searched against a database of over 3,600 sequences associated with responses to pathogens, tumor antigens, self-antigens and alloantigens.

Sample treatment or condition, as interpreted from the label and publication: high-dose cyclophosphamide on days +3 and +4 as single-agent GVHD prophylaxis. PTCy patients received busulfan and fludarabine conditioning, a related or unrelated marrow graft, and cyclophosphamide on days +3 and +4. PTCy-treated patients came from a prospective multi-institutional clinical trial. Peripheral blood and bone marrow mononuclear cells were isolated by Ficoll-Hypaque density centrifugation and were cryopreserved. Reading from cysteine to phenylalanine, the CDR3 counts 16 amino acids. The retained sequence is limited to the CDR3, 48 bases, with the frame set at the first base. Between the V and J ends, shortened by 7 bases and 5 bases respectively, the junction contains 23 bases. Taken from the germline V gene, the CDR1 and CDR2 loops are SNHLY and FYNNEI. Broad study findings and their caveats: Donor-recipient similarity was low at 1-2 months but rose over the first year, and later blood repertoires were often dominated by donor CD8+ memory clones. Across more than 35 patients, recipient CMV seropositivity and CMV reactivation were highly associated with TRB clonality; PTCy diversity was similar to CNI/methotrexate controls. The TRB repertoires of T cells infiltrating skin or the GI tract showed only limited overlap with the TRB repertoires found in blood.

Genomic DNA was used for TRB sequencing, which was performed with the immunoSEQ assay at survey resolution or with the hsTCRB kit. From the authors' description of their analysis: Initial read processing used immunoSEQ software, and repertoire analyses used the LymphoSeq R package. For each TRB dataset, clonality was calculated as 1 minus normalized Shannon entropy, and the Gini coefficient was computed as well. To infer phenotypes in unsorted samples, TRB sequences from sorted subsets of the recipient or donor were mapped onto the unsorted samples of the same recipient. Here the immuneACCESS table is served through TCRdb, limited to in-frame sequences with V and J called. Missing clones are a known gap in these copies; in checked studies unresolved V genes cover under half, and the rest lacks a known reason. The V and J calls and clone size are taken from that table; D and trimming were inferred from the DNA. This sample has approximately 7,300 clones in the table, none counted a single time. Clones ranked in the top ten supply 6% of the sample.

This clonotype was sampled from a female patient between 50 and 60 years old who received an allogeneic stem cell transplant from an unrelated donor, was CMV-positive, and had acute GVHD only. After a transplant, the graft donor may have provided part of the T cells. Sequenced here: PBMCs, sampled after allogeneic stem cell transplant with posttransplant cyclophosphamide. The chain links TRBV2 with TRBJ1-2; a tentative D match to TRBD1 spans 6 bases. The CDR3 protein: CASIRDTLGRMYGYTF. The nucleotide sequence reads TGTGCCAGCATACGGGACACACTAGGAAGGATGTATGGCTACACCTTC.